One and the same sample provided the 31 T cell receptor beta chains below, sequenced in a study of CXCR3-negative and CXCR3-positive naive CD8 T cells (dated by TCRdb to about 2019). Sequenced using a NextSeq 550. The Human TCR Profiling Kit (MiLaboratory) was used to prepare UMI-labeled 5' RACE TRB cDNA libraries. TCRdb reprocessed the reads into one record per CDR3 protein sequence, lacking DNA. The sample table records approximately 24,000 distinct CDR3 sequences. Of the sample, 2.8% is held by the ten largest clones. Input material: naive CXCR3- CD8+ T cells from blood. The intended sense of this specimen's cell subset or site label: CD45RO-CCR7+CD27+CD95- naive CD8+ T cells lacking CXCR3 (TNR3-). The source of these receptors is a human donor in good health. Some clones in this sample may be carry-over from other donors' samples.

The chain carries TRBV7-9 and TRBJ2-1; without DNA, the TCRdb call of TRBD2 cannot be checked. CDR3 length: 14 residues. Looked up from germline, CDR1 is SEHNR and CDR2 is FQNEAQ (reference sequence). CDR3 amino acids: CASSTTSGGDEQFF.

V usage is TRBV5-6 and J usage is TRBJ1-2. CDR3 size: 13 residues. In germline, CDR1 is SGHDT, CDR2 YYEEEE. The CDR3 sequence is CASSQITGSGYTF.

CDR3 region: CASSSPLAGAYEQYF. The V call is TRBV7-9, the J call TRBJ2-7; absent DNA, TCRdb's TRBD2 call cannot be checked. CDR3 length: 15 residues. Germline CDR1 and CDR2: SEHNR and FQNEAQ (reference sequence).

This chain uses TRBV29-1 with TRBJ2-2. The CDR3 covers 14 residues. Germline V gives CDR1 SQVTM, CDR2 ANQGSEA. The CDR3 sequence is CSVTSSANTGELFF.

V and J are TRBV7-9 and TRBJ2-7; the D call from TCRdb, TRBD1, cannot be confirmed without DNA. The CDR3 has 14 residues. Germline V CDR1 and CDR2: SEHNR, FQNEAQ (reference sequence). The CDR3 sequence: CASSPTPGQDEQYF.

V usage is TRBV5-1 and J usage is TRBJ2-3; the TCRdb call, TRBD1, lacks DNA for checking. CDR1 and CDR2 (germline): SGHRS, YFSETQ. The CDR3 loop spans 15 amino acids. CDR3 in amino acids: CASSLEGQLTDTQYF.

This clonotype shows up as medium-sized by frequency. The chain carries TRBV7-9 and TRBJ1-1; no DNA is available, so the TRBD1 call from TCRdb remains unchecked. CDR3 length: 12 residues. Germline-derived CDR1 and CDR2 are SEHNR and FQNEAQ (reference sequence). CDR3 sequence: CASSAPGKRTFF.

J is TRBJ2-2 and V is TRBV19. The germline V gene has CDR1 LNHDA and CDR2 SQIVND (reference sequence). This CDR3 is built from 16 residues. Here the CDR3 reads CASSIEPPDNTGELFF.

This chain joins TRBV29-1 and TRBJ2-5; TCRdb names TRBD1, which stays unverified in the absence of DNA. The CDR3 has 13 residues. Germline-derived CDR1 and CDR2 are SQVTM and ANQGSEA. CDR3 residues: CSVEAPGQETQYF.

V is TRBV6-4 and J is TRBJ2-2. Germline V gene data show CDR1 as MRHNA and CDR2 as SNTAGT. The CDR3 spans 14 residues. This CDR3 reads CASSDSASSGELFF.

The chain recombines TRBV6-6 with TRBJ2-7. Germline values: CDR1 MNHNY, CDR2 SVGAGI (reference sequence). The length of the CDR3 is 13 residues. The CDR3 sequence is CASSSTAVGEQYF.

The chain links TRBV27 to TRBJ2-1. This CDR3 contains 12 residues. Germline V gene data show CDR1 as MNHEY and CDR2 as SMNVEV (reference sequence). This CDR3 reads CASSSKWHEQFF.

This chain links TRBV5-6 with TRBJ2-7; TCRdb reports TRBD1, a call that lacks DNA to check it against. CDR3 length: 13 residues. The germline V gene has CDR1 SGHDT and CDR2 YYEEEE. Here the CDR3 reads CASSFGTAYEQYF.

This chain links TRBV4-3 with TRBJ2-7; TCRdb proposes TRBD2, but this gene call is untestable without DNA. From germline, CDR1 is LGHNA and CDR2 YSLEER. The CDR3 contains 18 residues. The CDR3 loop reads CASSQESSGGLPSYEQYF.

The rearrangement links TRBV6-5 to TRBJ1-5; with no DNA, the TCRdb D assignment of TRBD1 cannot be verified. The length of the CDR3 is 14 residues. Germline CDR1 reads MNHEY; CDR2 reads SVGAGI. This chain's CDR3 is CASSPTAINQPQHF.

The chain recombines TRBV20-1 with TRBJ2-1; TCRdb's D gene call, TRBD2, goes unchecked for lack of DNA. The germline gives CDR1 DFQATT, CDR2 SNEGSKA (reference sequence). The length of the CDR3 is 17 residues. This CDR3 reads CSARVVGLAGPYNEQFF.

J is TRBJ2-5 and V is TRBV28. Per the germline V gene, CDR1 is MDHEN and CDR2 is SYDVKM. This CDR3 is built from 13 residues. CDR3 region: CASSLVLQETQYF.

The CDR3 sequence is CASSLSPGHTRYGYTF. The chain employs TRBV7-3 and TRBJ1-2; no DNA is available, so the TRBD1 call from TCRdb remains unchecked. This CDR3 is 16 amino acids long. Germline CDR1 SGHTA, CDR2 FQGTGA.

CDR3 in amino acids: CASRTLTGSGEQYF. The chain carries TRBV27 and TRBJ2-7; TCRdb's assignment of TRBD1 cannot be checked, as there is no DNA. In germline, CDR1 is MNHEY, CDR2 SMNVEV (reference sequence). The CDR3 length is 14 residues.

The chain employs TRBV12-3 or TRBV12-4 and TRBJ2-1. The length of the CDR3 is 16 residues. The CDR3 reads CASSLIVTSPNNEQFF.

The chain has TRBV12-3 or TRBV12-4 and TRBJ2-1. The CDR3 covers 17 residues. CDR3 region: CASSSGVYIMSGNEQFF.

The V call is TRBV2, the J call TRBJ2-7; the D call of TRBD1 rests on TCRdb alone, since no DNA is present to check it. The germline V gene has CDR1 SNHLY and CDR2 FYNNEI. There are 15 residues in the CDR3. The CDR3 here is CASSDGSGGFYEQYF.

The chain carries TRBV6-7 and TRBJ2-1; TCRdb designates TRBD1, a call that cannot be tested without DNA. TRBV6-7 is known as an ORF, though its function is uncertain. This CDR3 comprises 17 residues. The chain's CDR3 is CASSYSGFQGTCNEQFF.

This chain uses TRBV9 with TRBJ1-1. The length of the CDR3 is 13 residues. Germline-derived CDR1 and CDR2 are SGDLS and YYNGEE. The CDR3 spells CASSPIVGTEAFF.

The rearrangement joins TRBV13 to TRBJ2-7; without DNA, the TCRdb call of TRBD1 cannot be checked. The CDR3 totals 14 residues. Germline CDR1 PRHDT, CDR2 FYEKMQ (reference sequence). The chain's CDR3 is CASSVRDVAYEQYF.

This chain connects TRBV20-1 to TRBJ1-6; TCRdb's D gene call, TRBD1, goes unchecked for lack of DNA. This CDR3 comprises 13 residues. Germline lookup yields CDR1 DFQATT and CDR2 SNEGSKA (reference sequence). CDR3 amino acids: CISPGQGNSPLHF.

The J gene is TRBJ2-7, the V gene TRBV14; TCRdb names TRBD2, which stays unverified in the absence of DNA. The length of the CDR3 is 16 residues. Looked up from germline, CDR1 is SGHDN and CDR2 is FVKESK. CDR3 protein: CASSYNYRSLKDEQYF.

Here the CDR3 reads CASSQVMVWTSSHEQFF. V and J are TRBV14 and TRBJ2-1; the D call from TCRdb, TRBD2, cannot be confirmed without DNA. Germline CDR1 is SGHDN and CDR2 is FVKESK. The CDR3 length is 17 residues.

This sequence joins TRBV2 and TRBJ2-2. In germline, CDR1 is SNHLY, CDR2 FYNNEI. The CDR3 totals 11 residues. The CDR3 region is CASSLTGELFF.

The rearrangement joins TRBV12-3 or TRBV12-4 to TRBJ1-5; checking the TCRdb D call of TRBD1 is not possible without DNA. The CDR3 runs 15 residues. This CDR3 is CASTPRGASDQPQHF.

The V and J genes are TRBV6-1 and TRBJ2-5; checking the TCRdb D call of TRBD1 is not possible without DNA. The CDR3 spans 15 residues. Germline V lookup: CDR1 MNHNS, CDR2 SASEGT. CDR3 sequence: CASSEATGRQETQYF.